The 5 T cell receptor beta chains presented below share a single source sample, sequenced in a study of Graves' ophthalmopathy and Graves' hyperthyroidism. The study amplified TCR beta CDR3 regions using RNA transcripts. Following a first-round RT-PCR that used HTBI primers, a second-round multiplex PCR was carried out. TCRdb used MiXCR to reprocess the multiplex PCR reads, holding one entry per CDR3 protein. The sample holds 1 million to 1.3 million distinct CDR3 sequences, about two fifths seen once. Material: peripheral blood or thyroid tissue (not recorded which). The source is an adult man with Graves' hyperthyroidism.

This clonotype was counted a few times. CDR3 nucleotide sequence: TGTGCCAGCAGCTACTCCGGGACTAGCGGCTCCTACGAGCAGTACTTC. Residues: CASSYSGTSGSYEQYF. J is TRBJ2-7 and V is TRBV7-2; TRBD2 aligns across 11 bases. The V gene's germline CDR1 is SGHTA and CDR2 FQGNSA. This CDR3 contains 16 residues. V lost 4 bases to trimming and J lost 0 bases; unmatched junction nucleotides: 5.

This clonotype appeared a few times. The chain has TRBV20-1 and TRBJ2-5; 11 bases fit TRBD2. The J segment lost 2 bases and the V segment lost 1 base, leaving 3 bases of the junction unmatched. Germline CDR1 DFQATT, CDR2 SNEGSKA (reference sequence). This CDR3 contains 15 residues. CDR3 nucleotides: TGCAGTGCTAGAGGGGTAGCGGGGGGGCAAGAGACCCAGTACTTC. It is translated as CSARGVAGGQETQYF.

At least ten counts were recorded for this clonotype. CDR3 loop: CSVEDVGTSGSYEQYF. DNA for the CDR3: TGCAGCGTTGAAGACGTAGGGACTAGCGGGTCCTACGAGCAGTACTTC. The chain uses TRBV29-1 and TRBJ2-7; 12 bases line up with TRBD2. Germline CDR1 SQVTM, CDR2 ANQGSEA. The CDR3 is 16 residues long. Losses at the gene ends were 0 bases for V and 1 base for J; bases not matched to a gene: 4.

The chain links TRBV10-2 to TRBJ1-2, with D perhaps TRBD1 (6 bases). The V end lost 2 bases, the J end lost 7 bases, and 17 bases lay between the germline ends. The CDR3 loop spans 15 amino acids. The germline gives CDR1 WSHSY, CDR2 SAAADI. CDR3 region: CASSEPARGKSGYTF. In DNA form, the CDR3 reads TGCGCCAGCAGTGAGCCGGCCAGGGGAAAGAGTGGCTACACCTTC.

This clonotype has more than one count but fewer than ten. A much larger clone sits a single nucleotide away, making a read error possible. This chain links TRBV7-9 with TRBJ2-7, with a possible D match to TRBD1 (5 bases). The germline gives CDR1 SEHNR, CDR2 FQNEAQ (reference sequence). The CDR3 runs to 15 residues. The V end lost 5 bases, the J end lost 5 bases, and 19 bases lay between the germline ends. The CDR3 protein is CASSLQGTHANEQYF. Written as DNA, the CDR3 is TGTGCCAGCAGCCTCCAGGGTACACATGCTAACGAGCAGTACTTC.